Listed below are T cell receptor beta chains from one sample, sequenced in a study of T cell responses to AZD1222 COVID-19 vaccine. Using immunoSEQ multiplex PCR, the repertoire was profiled, and TCRdb retains in-frame clones only, with some absent. The sample holds fewer than 200,000 clones, roughly 88% seen once. Source: peripheral blood, taken on day 0 of AZD1222 vaccination. These TCRs come from an adult in good health. The CDR3 runs from the conserved cysteine through the conserved F or W. A D gene is named only where the DNA matches it firmly. Size values are once, few and many counts, or a class for expanded clones, and some rows have none.

j_gene: TRBJ2-5; d_gene: -; v_gene: TRBV21-1; abundance: few; CDR3aa: CASSIPSGGEQETQYF; CDR3nt: TGTGCCAGCAGCATACCTAGCGGGGGGGAACAAGAGACCCAGTACTTC
j_gene: TRBJ2-7; d_gene: TRBD1; v_gene: TRBV9; abundance: -; CDR3aa: CASSAPGQGAYEQYF; CDR3nt: TGTGCCAGCAGCGCTCCGGGACAGGGGGCCTACGAGCAGTACTTC
j_gene: TRBJ1-2; d_gene: -; v_gene: TRBV9; abundance: -; CDR3aa: CASSVEGGSIYGYTF; CDR3nt: TGTGCCAGCAGCGTAGAAGGCGGCAGCATCTATGGCTACACCTTC
j_gene: TRBJ2-7; d_gene: -; v_gene: TRBV18; abundance: -; CDR3aa: CASSPGTLYEQYF; CDR3nt: TGTGCCAGCTCCCCCGGGACACTGTACGAGCAGTACTTC
j_gene: TRBJ1-2; d_gene: -; v_gene: TRBV15; abundance: -; CDR3aa: CATSSNPGVIGGYTF; CDR3nt: TGTGCCACCAGCAGCAACCCGGGGGTGATCGGTGGCTACACCTTC
j_gene: TRBJ1-2; d_gene: TRBD1; v_gene: TRBV7-9; abundance: few; CDR3aa: CASSSWTGKHNYGYTF; CDR3nt: TGTGCCAGCAGCTCATGGACAGGGAAACACAACTATGGCTACACCTTC
j_gene: TRBJ2-2; d_gene: -; v_gene: TRBV28; abundance: -; CDR3aa: CASSVFGGGANTGELFF; CDR3nt: TGTGCCAGCAGCGTTTTCGGGGGAGGCGCGAACACCGGGGAGCTGTTTTTT
j_gene: TRBJ2-7; d_gene: TRBD1; v_gene: TRBV6-5; abundance: -; CDR3aa: CASSPRDSSAEQYF; CDR3nt: TGTGCCAGCAGTCCCCGGGACAGCAGCGCCGAGCAGTACTTC
j_gene: TRBJ1-6; d_gene: TRBD1; v_gene: TRBV4-1; abundance: few; CDR3aa: CASSQNGQGGSPLHF; CDR3nt: TGCGCCAGCAGCCAGAACGGACAGGGAGGTTCACCCCTCCACTTT
j_gene: TRBJ1-4; d_gene: -; v_gene: TRBV28; abundance: -; CDR3aa: CASGSPLTTNEKLFF; CDR3nt: TGTGCCAGCGGGTCGCCACTCACAACTAATGAAAAACTGTTTTTT
j_gene: TRBJ1-2; d_gene: -; v_gene: TRBV25-1; abundance: -; CDR3aa: CASSESRGREGYTF; CDR3nt: TGTGCCAGCAGTGAATCCAGGGGCCGAGAAGGCTACACCTTC
j_gene: TRBJ1-1; d_gene: -; v_gene: TRBV11-1; abundance: -; CDR3aa: CASNLRGTTTEAFF; CDR3nt: TGTGCCAGCAACCTCCGAGGGACAACCACTGAAGCTTTCTTT
j_gene: TRBJ2-7; d_gene: -; v_gene: TRBV6-2/TRBV6-3; abundance: -; CDR3aa: CASSYGQIPYEQYF; CDR3nt: TGTGCCAGCAGTTACGGGCAGATACCCTACGAGCAGTACTTC
j_gene: TRBJ1-2; d_gene: TRBD1; v_gene: TRBV4-2; abundance: -; CDR3aa: CASSPGTASYTF; CDR3nt: TGTGCCAGCAGCCCTGGGACAGCGAGCTACACCTTC
j_gene: TRBJ2-2; d_gene: -; v_gene: TRBV7-2; abundance: few; CDR3aa: CASSLASGLTGELFF; CDR3nt: TGTGCCAGCAGCTTAGCGTCAGGGCTCACCGGGGAGCTGTTTTTT
j_gene: TRBJ2-6; d_gene: -; v_gene: TRBV7-3; abundance: few; CDR3aa: CASSRTGNGANVLTF; CDR3nt: TGTGCCAGCAGCCGGACGGGAAACGGGGCCAACGTCCTGACTTTC
j_gene: TRBJ2-7; d_gene: -; v_gene: TRBV5-4; abundance: -; CDR3aa: CASSSGTRLIEQYF; CDR3nt: TGTGCCAGCAGCTCGGGGACACGCCTCATCGAGCAGTACTTC
j_gene: TRBJ1-2; d_gene: -; v_gene: TRBV5-1; abundance: -; CDR3aa: CASSPRPGPEGDGYTF; CDR3nt: TGCGCCAGCAGCCCCCGGCCGGGACCGGAGGGGGATGGCTACACCTTC
j_gene: TRBJ1-2; d_gene: -; v_gene: TRBV18; abundance: once; CDR3aa: CASSPPGTDHYGYTF; CDR3nt: TGTGCCAGCTCACCACCGGGGACGGACCACTATGGCTACACCTTC
j_gene: TRBJ1-2; d_gene: TRBD1; v_gene: TRBV28; abundance: -; CDR3aa: CASSPTGGDYGYTF; CDR3nt: TGTGCCAGCAGTCCTACAGGGGGCGACTATGGCTACACCTTC
j_gene: TRBJ2-1; d_gene: TRBD2; v_gene: TRBV29-1; abundance: -; CDR3aa: CSDGGTSLNNEQFF; CDR3nt: TGCAGCGACGGAGGGACTAGCTTAAACAATGAGCAGTTCTTC
j_gene: TRBJ2-7; d_gene: TRBD2; v_gene: TRBV30; abundance: -; CDR3aa: CAWNRGGDSYEQYF; CDR3nt: TGTGCCTGGAACCGTGGGGGGGACTCCTACGAGCAGTACTTC
j_gene: TRBJ1-4; d_gene: -; v_gene: TRBV19; abundance: -; CDR3aa: CASSTRGENEKLFF; CDR3nt: TGTGCCAGTAGTACCCGGGGGGAAAATGAAAAACTGTTTTTT
j_gene: TRBJ2-7; d_gene: -; v_gene: TRBV6-1; abundance: -; CDR3aa: CASSEALGRKTYEQYF; CDR3nt: TGTGCCAGCAGTGAAGCCCTCGGGAGAAAAACCTACGAGCAGTACTTC
j_gene: TRBJ1-2; d_gene: -; v_gene: TRBV20-1; abundance: -; CDR3aa: CSASGTTGYTF; CDR3nt: TGCAGTGCTAGCGGGACCACCGGCTACACCTTC
j_gene: TRBJ2-5; d_gene: -; v_gene: TRBV7-3; abundance: -; CDR3aa: CASSPLPDRGSQETQYF; CDR3nt: TGTGCCAGCAGCCCCCTCCCGGACAGAGGGTCCCAAGAGACCCAGTACTTC
j_gene: TRBJ2-2; d_gene: -; v_gene: TRBV9; abundance: -; CDR3aa: CASSSSTGLTAGELFF; CDR3nt: TGTGCCAGCAGCTCATCCACAGGGCTGACGGCCGGGGAGCTGTTTTTT
j_gene: TRBJ2-7; d_gene: TRBD2; v_gene: TRBV28; abundance: -; CDR3aa: CASSLLAGDSYEQYF; CDR3nt: TGTGCCAGCAGCTTACTAGCGGGGGACTCCTACGAGCAGTACTTC
j_gene: TRBJ2-5; d_gene: -; v_gene: TRBV10-1; abundance: -; CDR3aa: CASSAGAETQYF; CDR3nt: TGCGCCAGCAGTGCAGGGGCCGAGACCCAGTACTTC
j_gene: TRBJ2-7; d_gene: -; v_gene: TRBV6-1; abundance: -; CDR3aa: CASSDLNRAYEQYF; CDR3nt: TGTGCCAGCAGTGATCTTAACAGAGCCTACGAGCAGTACTTC
j_gene: TRBJ1-6; d_gene: TRBD1; v_gene: TRBV4-1; abundance: -; CDR3aa: CASSQAGGNSPLHF; CDR3nt: TGCGCCAGCAGCCAAGCAGGGGGCAATTCACCCCTCCACTTT
j_gene: TRBJ2-1; d_gene: TRBD2; v_gene: TRBV9; abundance: -; CDR3aa: CASSPVWGSGIGSYNEQFF; CDR3nt: TGTGCCAGCAGCCCCGTGTGGGGTAGCGGGATTGGCTCCTACAATGAGCAGTTCTTC
j_gene: TRBJ2-1; d_gene: -; v_gene: TRBV2; abundance: -; CDR3aa: CASSAYNEQFF; CDR3nt: TGTGCCAGCAGCGCATACAATGAGCAGTTCTTC
j_gene: TRBJ1-1; d_gene: -; v_gene: TRBV9; abundance: -; CDR3aa: CASSVGQKNTEAFF; CDR3nt: TGTGCCAGCAGCGTAGGTCAGAAGAACACTGAAGCTTTCTTT
j_gene: TRBJ1-1; d_gene: -; v_gene: TRBV2; abundance: -; CDR3aa: CASIERVRYTEAFF; CDR3nt: TGTGCCAGCATAGAAAGGGTTCGGTACACTGAAGCTTTCTTT
j_gene: TRBJ2-7; d_gene: -; v_gene: TRBV28; abundance: -; CDR3aa: CASSLGGGEQYF; CDR3nt: TGTGCCAGCAGCCTCGGGGGAGGCGAGCAGTACTTC
j_gene: TRBJ2-1; d_gene: -; v_gene: TRBV11-2; abundance: -; CDR3aa: CASSNRRVSYNEQFF; CDR3nt: TGTGCCAGCAGCAACCGACGGGTCTCCTACAATGAGCAGTTCTTC
j_gene: TRBJ2-3; d_gene: -; v_gene: TRBV7-8; abundance: -; CDR3aa: CASSLGGSSDTQYF; CDR3nt: TGTGCCAGCAGCTTAGGGGGCTCCTCGGATACGCAGTATTTT
j_gene: TRBJ1-1; d_gene: -; v_gene: TRBV7-9; abundance: -; CDR3aa: CASSVQTMNTEAFF; CDR3nt: TGTGCCAGCAGCGTACAGACGATGAACACTGAAGCTTTCTTT
j_gene: TRBJ1-1; d_gene: -; v_gene: TRBV5-1; abundance: -; CDR3aa: CATQRRGNTEAFF; CDR3nt: TGCGCCACCCAGAGGAGGGGGAACACTGAAGCTTTCTTT
j_gene: TRBJ2-1; d_gene: -; v_gene: TRBV6-2/TRBV6-3; abundance: -; CDR3aa: CASSLSGVYEQFF; CDR3nt: TGTGCCAGCAGCCTGTCGGGCGTGTATGAGCAGTTCTTC
j_gene: TRBJ1-2; d_gene: TRBD1; v_gene: TRBV9; abundance: -; CDR3aa: CASSVTGDYGYTF; CDR3nt: TGTGCCAGCAGCGTTACAGGGGACTATGGCTACACCTTC
j_gene: TRBJ2-3; d_gene: -; v_gene: TRBV5-4; abundance: -; CDR3aa: CASSLGGKSTDTQYF; CDR3nt: TGTGCCAGCAGCTTGGGGGGGAAGAGCACAGATACGCAGTATTTT
j_gene: TRBJ1-4; d_gene: TRBD1; v_gene: TRBV5-5; abundance: -; CDR3aa: CASSLGDRPNEKLFF; CDR3nt: TGTGCCAGCAGCTTAGGGGACAGACCTAATGAAAAACTGTTTTTT
j_gene: TRBJ2-5; d_gene: -; v_gene: TRBV7-9; abundance: -; CDR3aa: CASSLEQGFQETQYF; CDR3nt: TGTGCCAGCAGCTTAGAACAGGGTTTCCAAGAGACCCAGTACTTC
j_gene: TRBJ1-1; d_gene: TRBD1; v_gene: TRBV4-1; abundance: -; CDR3aa: CASRPWDRGGNTEAFF; CDR3nt: TGCGCCAGCAGACCCTGGGACAGGGGTGGGAACACTGAAGCTTTCTTT
j_gene: TRBJ2-3; d_gene: -; v_gene: TRBV10-3; abundance: -; CDR3aa: CAIRGAGTDTQYF; CDR3nt: TGTGCCATCCGGGGGGCAGGCACAGATACGCAGTATTTT
j_gene: TRBJ2-1; d_gene: -; v_gene: TRBV5-1; abundance: once; CDR3aa: CASSLGMNNEQFF; CDR3nt: TGCGCCAGCAGCTTGGGGATGAACAATGAGCAGTTCTTC
j_gene: TRBJ2-7; d_gene: -; v_gene: TRBV27; abundance: -; CDR3aa: CASSGTSTYEQYF; CDR3nt: TGTGCCAGCAGCGGAACGAGTACCTACGAGCAGTACTTC
j_gene: TRBJ2-7; d_gene: TRBD2; v_gene: TRBV13; abundance: -; CDR3aa: CASSSRTLTSGSPEQYF; CDR3nt: TGTGCCAGCAGCTCCCGAACCCTCACTAGCGGGAGCCCCGAGCAGTACTTC
j_gene: TRBJ2-4; d_gene: TRBD2; v_gene: TRBV7-2; abundance: -; CDR3aa: CASSSSGPSKNIQYF; CDR3nt: TGTGCCAGCAGCTCTAGCGGGCCGAGCAAAAACATTCAGTACTTC
j_gene: TRBJ2-1; d_gene: TRBD1; v_gene: TRBV5-1; abundance: -; CDR3aa: CASSLGTDWYEQFF; CDR3nt: TGCGCCAGCAGCTTAGGGACAGATTGGTATGAGCAGTTCTTC
j_gene: TRBJ1-5; d_gene: TRBD1; v_gene: TRBV10-3; abundance: -; CDR3aa: CAISGGQGDQPQHF; CDR3nt: TGTGCCATCAGCGGCGGACAGGGCGACCAGCCCCAGCATTTT
j_gene: TRBJ1-1; d_gene: -; v_gene: TRBV6-5; abundance: -; CDR3aa: CASLQDIMNTEAFF; CDR3nt: TGTGCCAGCCTCCAGGACATCATGAACACTGAAGCTTTCTTT
j_gene: TRBJ2-5; d_gene: -; v_gene: TRBV4-1; abundance: -; CDR3aa: CASSQGLEETQYF; CDR3nt: TGCGCCAGCAGCCAAGGACTAGAAGAGACCCAGTACTTC